The 7 T cell receptor beta chains given below trace back to one sample, sequenced in a study of T-cell reconstitution after alpha-beta-depleted transplantation in children. During its preparation, the TCRbeta library received unique molecular identifiers. TCRdb processed the PCR reads anew with MiXCR; each CDR3 protein has one entry. The repertoire holds 350,000 to 450,000 distinct CDR3 sequences, with roughly 14% as singletons. The sequences come from PBMCs, collected from the stem cell graft. The receptor source for this set is a human donor who donated a stem cell graft to a child with Fanconi anemia.

This rearrangement joins TRBV12-3 or TRBV12-4 to TRBJ1-2; 8 positions agree with TRBD1. The V segment lost 6 bases and the J segment 2 bases; nucleotides outside the gene matches: 5. CDR3 length: 14 residues. DNA of the CDR3: TGTGCCAGCAGCCGGACAGGGATGAACTATGGCTACACCTTC. Encoded protein: CASSRTGMNYGYTF.

The sample holds many counts of this clonotype. CDR3 region: CASSFEGLSYNEQFF. The CDR3 coding sequence is TGTGCCAGCAGCTTCGAGGGGCTTTCCTACAATGAGCAGTTCTTC. The chain links TRBV5-5 to TRBJ2-1, with D tentatively TRBD1 or TRBD2 (5 bases each). Germline values: CDR1 SGHKS, CDR2 YYEKEE (reference sequence). The length of the CDR3 is 15 residues. V lost 2 bases and J 1 base, leaving 10 bases between the germline ends.

V usage is TRBV10-3 and J usage is TRBJ2-1; D is unresolved. CDR1 and CDR2 (germline): ENHRY, SYGVKD. The CDR3 is made up of 14 amino acids. Trimming removed 8 bases at V and 0 bases at J, with 11 bases between. CDR3 loop: CAIGFTGSYNEQFF. CDR3 coding DNA: TGTGCCATCGGATTTACCGGCTCCTACAATGAGCAGTTCTTC.

The V call is TRBV5-5, the J call TRBJ2-1; TRBD1 might be the D (6 bases). V shed 4 bases and J shed 10 bases, with 12 bases lying between them. This CDR3 has 12 amino acids. The germline CDR1 and CDR2 sequences are SGHKS and YYEKEE (reference sequence). The DNA for the CDR3 is TGTGCCAGCAGCGGAACAGGGCGCGAGCAGTTCTTC. Encoded protein: CASSGTGREQFF.

This clonotype was detected ten times or more. This chain connects TRBV12-3 or TRBV12-4 to TRBJ1-2, with no clear D. The CDR3 contains 11 residues. V lost 5 bases and J 9 bases, leaving 10 bases between the germline ends. DNA for the CDR3: TGTGCCAGCAGTCTAGGGATTAGCTACACCTTC. Its protein is CASSLGISYTF.

This clonotype was recorded many times. The chain has TRBV5-1 and TRBJ2-3; D tentatively reads TRBD1 or TRBD2 (7 bases each). The CDR3 length is 13 residues. The germline gives CDR1 SGHRS, CDR2 YFSETQ. V was cut by 3 bases and J by 6 bases, with 11 bases left in between. In DNA, the CDR3 is TGCGCCAGCAGCTGGCAGGGGGGGGATACGCAGTATTTT. This codes for CASSWQGGDTQYF.

This clonotype was detected many times. V and J are TRBV5-8 and TRBJ2-3, with a tentative D call TRBD1 (5 bases). This CDR3 is 17 amino acids long. V lost 0 bases to trimming and J lost 5 bases, with 19 bases between them. In germline, CDR1 is SGHTS, CDR2 YDEGEE. The CDR3 loop reads CASSLVYRSSSGDTQYF. The DNA of the CDR3 is TGTGCCAGCAGCTTGGTGTACAGGTCAAGTTCTGGAGATACGCAGTATTTT.